The clone carrying this T cell receptor beta chain was recorded a few times. Preparation of the TCRbeta library was carried out with unique molecular identifiers. Each CDR3 protein gets one entry after TCRdb re-called the PCR reads with MiXCR. The sample contains about 230,000 distinct CDR3 sequences, 8.5% to 10% of which appear only once. The entry originates in a study of T-cell reconstitution after alpha-beta-depleted transplantation in children. CDR1 and CDR2 (germline): SGHRS, YFSETQ. Trimming took 2 bases from V and 5 from J, leaving 16 bases between them. The CDR3 consists of 15 residues. The receptor was isolated from a human donor who donated a stem cell graft to a child with acute lymphoblastic leukemia. The material sequenced was PBMCs from the stem cell graft donor, taken from the stem cell graft. The chain links TRBV5-1 to TRBJ2-5, with D perhaps TRBD1 (7 bases). CDR3 nucleotides: TGCGCCAGCAGCTTTCAGGGGGGCTCTCGGGAGACCCAGTACTTC. The encoded protein is CASSFQGGSRETQYF.